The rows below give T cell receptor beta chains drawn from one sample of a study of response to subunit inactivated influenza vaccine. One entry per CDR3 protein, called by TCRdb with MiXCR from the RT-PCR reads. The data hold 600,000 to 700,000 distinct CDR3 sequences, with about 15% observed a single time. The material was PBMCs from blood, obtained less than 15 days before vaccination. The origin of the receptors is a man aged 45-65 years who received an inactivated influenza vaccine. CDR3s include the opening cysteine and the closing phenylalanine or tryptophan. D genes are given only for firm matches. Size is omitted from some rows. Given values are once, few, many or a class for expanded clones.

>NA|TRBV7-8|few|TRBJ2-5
TGTGCCAGCAGCCGGACCCCTCAAGAGACCCAGTACTTC
CASSRTPQETQYF
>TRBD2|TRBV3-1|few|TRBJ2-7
TGTGCCAGCAGCCGAGGACTAGCGGGAGGGCCCGAGCAGTACTTC
CASSRGLAGGPEQYF
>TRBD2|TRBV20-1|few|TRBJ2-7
TGCAGTGCTAGATTCGTAGCGGGAGCGAGCTCCTACGAGCAGTACTTC
CSARFVAGASSYEQYF
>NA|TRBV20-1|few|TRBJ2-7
TGCAGTGCTGGCTACGAGCAGTACTTC
CSAGYEQYF
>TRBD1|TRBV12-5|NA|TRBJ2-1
TGTGCTAGTGGTTATACGGGACAGAGCTTTTCCTACAATGAGCAGTTCTTC
CASGYTGQSFSYNEQFF
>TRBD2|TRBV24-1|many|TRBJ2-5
TGTGCCACCAGTGACCCCGGGACTAGCGGGAGAGTGGGCGAGACCCAGTACTTC
CATSDPGTSGRVGETQYF
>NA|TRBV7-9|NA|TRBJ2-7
TGTGCCAGCAGCTTAGGCGGGGTGGATAAGACCTACGAGCAGTACTTC
CASSLGGVDKTYEQYF
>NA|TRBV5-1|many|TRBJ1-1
TGCGCCAGCAGCTTGAGGGCGATGGGCTTGAACACTGAAGCTTTCTTT
CASSLRAMGLNTEAFF
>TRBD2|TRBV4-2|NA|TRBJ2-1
TGTGCCAGCAGCCCGTTGGCGGGGGCTGGGGCTAGCGGGAGAGGCTCCTACAATGAACAGTTCTTC
CASSPLAGAGASGRGSYNEQFF
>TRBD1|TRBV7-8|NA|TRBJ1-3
TGTGCCAGCAGCTCCCAGGGCAGGGGGCTCGGAAACACCATATATTTT
CASSSQGRGLGNTIYF
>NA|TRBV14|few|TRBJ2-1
TGTGCCAGCAGCCTACCAGGGCTTCGGGCCCTCAATGAGCAGTTCTTC
CASSLPGLRALNEQFF
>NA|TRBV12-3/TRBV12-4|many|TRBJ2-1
TGTGCCAGCAGTTTGTTTCCGCTCGGCGTTGGTGAGCAGTTCTTC
CASSLFPLGVGEQFF
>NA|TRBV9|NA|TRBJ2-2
TGTGCCAGCAGCCCGCTTGACAGGAACCCCGGGGAGCTGTTTTTT
CASSPLDRNPGELFF
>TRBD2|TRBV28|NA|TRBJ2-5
TGTGCCAGCAGTTATAGCGGGAGGGGCGGAGAGACCCAGTACTTC
CASSYSGRGGETQYF
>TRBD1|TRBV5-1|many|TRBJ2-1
TGTGCCAGCAGTTTAGGTGGGACAGGCTACAATGAGCAGTTCTTC
CASSLGGTGYNEQFF
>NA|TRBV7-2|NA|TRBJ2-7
TGTGCCAGCAGTGACCAACAGGTTTCCGAGCAGTACTTC
CASSDQQVSEQYF
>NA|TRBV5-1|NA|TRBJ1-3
TGCGCCAGCAGCTTCACCCCACCCCCTGGAAACACCATATATTTT
CASSFTPPPGNTIYF
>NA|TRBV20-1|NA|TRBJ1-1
TGCAGTGCTAGCCTCCTCGGGGGGTCTCCTCTAGCTTTCTTT
CSASLLGGSPLAFF
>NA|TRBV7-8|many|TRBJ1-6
TGTGCCAGCAGCTTAGACAGCAGTAATTCACCCCTCCACTTT
CASSLDSSNSPLHF
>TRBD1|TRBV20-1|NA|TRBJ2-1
TGCAGTGCAACCACTCCGGGACAGGGGGCTAACAATGAGCAGTTCTTC
CSATTPGQGANNEQFF
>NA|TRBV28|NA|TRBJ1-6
TGTGCCAGCAACCTTGGGACGGACGATAATTCACCCCTCCACTTT
CASNLGTDDNSPLHF
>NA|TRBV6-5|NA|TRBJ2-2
TGTGCCAGCAGTTACAGGGTACGGGTCACCGGGGAGCTGTTTTTT
CASSYRVRVTGELFF
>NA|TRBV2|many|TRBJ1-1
TGTGCCAGCAGCGCGGGGACGTTGAACACTGAAGCTTTCTTT
CASSAGTLNTEAFF
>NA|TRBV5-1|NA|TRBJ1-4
TGCGCCAGCAGCTTGTTGCCAGTTGAAAAACTGTTTTTT
CASSLLPVEKLFF
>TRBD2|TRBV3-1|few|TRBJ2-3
TGTGCCAGCAGCCAGGAAGGACTAGCTTGGAATACGCAGTATTTT
CASSQEGLAWNTQYF
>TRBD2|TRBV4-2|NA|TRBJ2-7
TGTGCCAGCAGTACAACCAGCGGGATCATCTCCTACGAGCAGTACTTC
CASSTTSGIISYEQYF
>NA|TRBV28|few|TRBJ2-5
TGTGCCAGCAGTCCACCCGGGACAAAAAAAGAGACCCAGTACTTC
CASSPPGTKKETQYF
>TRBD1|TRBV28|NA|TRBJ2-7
TGTGCCAGCAGTTTAGGGGGGACAGGGGGCAGGAACGAGCAGTACTTC
CASSLGGTGGRNEQYF
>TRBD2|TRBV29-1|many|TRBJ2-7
TGCAGCGTTGGGGCGGGAGACGACGAGCAGTACTTC
CSVGAGDDEQYF
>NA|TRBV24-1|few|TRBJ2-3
TGTGCCACCATGATGACAGGCTCAAATCCAGATACGCAGTATTTT
CATMMTGSNPDTQYF
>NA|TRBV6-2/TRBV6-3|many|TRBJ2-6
TGTGCCAGCAGTTACGCGTCCTCTGGGGCCAACGTCCTGACTTTC
CASSYASSGANVLTF
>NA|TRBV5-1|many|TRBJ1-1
TGCGCCAGCAGCTTCAGGGCGTCCGGGGACACTGAAGCTTTCTTT
CASSFRASGDTEAFF
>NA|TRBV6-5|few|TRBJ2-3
TGTGCCAGCAGTTATGGGGTTCCCACAGATACGCAGTATTTT
CASSYGVPTDTQYF
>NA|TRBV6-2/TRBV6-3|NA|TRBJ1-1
TGTGCCAGCAGTTACAGGTTGGGTTCCGCTGAAGCTTTCTTT
CASSYRLGSAEAFF
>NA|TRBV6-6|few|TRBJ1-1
TGTGCCAGCAGGGCCCCCGAGGTAACTGAAGCTTTCTTT
CASRAPEVTEAFF
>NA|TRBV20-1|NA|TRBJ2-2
TGCAGTGCTAGAGGGTTCGAGAACACCGGGGAGCTGTTTTTT
CSARGFENTGELFF
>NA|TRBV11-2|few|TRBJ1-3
TGTGCCAGCAGCTTAGACCATTCCGACAGGCCCTCTGGAAACACCATATATTTT
CASSLDHSDRPSGNTIYF